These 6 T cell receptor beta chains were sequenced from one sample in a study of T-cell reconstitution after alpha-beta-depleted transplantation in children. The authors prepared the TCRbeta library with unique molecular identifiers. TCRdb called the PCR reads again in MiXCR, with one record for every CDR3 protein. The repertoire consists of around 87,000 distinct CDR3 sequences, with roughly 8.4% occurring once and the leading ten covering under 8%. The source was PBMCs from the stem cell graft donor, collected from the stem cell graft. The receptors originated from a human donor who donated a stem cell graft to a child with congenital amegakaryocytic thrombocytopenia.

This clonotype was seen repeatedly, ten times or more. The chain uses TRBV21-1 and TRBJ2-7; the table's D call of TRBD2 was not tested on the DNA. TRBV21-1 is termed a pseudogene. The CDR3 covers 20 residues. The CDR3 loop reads CASSRGNSGAIRAGTYEQYF. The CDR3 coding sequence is TGTGCCAGCAGCAGAGGGAACTCAGGGGCGATCCGAGCGGGAACCTACGAGCAGTACTTC.

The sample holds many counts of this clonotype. The CDR3: CSVRGGRHGEQFF. In DNA form, the CDR3 reads TGCAGCGTCCGAGGAGGGAGACACGGTGAGCAGTTCTTC. This rearrangement joins TRBV29-1 to TRBJ2-1, with TRBD2 as a possible D gene (6 bases). Looked up from germline, CDR1 is SQVTM and CDR2 is ANQGSEA. Trimming took off 6 bases at V and 9 bases at J, with 18 bases between the two ends. The CDR3 sequence is 13 residues long.

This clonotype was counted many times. The chain's CDR3 is CASSYYPFGQGPGGDTQYF. The CDR3 bases are TGTGCCAGCAGTTACTACCCATTTGGACAGGGTCCGGGGGGAGATACGCAGTATTTT. The rearrangement links TRBV6-5 to TRBJ2-3, with a possible D match to TRBD1 (8 bases). There are 19 residues in the CDR3. V gave up 1 base and J gave up 5 bases, with 25 bases separating them. The germline CDR1 and CDR2 sequences are MNHEY and SVGAGI.

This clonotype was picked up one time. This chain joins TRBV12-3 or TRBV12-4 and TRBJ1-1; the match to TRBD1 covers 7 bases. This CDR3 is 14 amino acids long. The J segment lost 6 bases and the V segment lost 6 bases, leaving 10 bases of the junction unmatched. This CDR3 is CASRPSQGDAEAFF. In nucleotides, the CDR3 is TGTGCCAGCAGACCCTCTCAGGGGGACGCTGAAGCTTTCTTT.

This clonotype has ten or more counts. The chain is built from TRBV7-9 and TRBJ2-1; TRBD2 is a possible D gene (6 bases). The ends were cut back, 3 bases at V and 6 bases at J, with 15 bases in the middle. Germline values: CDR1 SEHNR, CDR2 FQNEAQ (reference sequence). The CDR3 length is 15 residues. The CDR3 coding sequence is TGTGCCAGCAGCTTGGCCGGGAGCTCCGGCAATGAGCAGTTCTTC. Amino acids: CASSLAGSSGNEQFF.

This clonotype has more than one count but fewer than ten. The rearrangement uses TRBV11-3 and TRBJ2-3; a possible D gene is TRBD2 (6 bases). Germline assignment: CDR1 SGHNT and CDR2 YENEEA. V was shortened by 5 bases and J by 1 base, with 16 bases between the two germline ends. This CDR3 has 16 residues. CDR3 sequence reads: CASSHRSGSGTDTQYF. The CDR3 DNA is TGTGCCAGCAGCCACAGGTCCGGGAGTGGCACAGATACGCAGTATTTT.